This TCR beta chain was captured in a study of T cell repertoires in cytomegalovirus infection. Study background: The study used recently identified HLA-C-restricted and well-studied HLA-B-restricted CMV epitopes. Public TCR beta signatures indicated both CMV infection and matching HLA type. Overall study findings and caveats: What dominated the ex vivo response were HLA-C-restricted CMV-specific TCR beta clonotypes. Identification of carriers of CMV plus the relevant HLA was performed using cumulative public TCR beta family frequency.

MiXCR, applied by TCRdb to the reads, yields one record per CDR3 protein. Seen here are around 71,000 distinct CDR3 sequences, 20% observed once, and the top ten hold about 72%. The ends lost 1 base at V and 13 bases at J; junction bases unmatched: 3. This CDR3 has 12 amino acids. Per the germline V gene, CDR1 is SGHTA and CDR2 is FQGNSA. This clonotype was picked up one time. Antigen specificity is unknown. The material was CD8+ T cells from cultured PBMCs, obtained from culture after CMV antigen stimulation. This clonotype was obtained from a human donor in good health (CMV status not recorded). Some clones in this sample may be carry-over from other donors' samples. The chain is built from TRBV7-2 and TRBJ2-2; 7 nucleotides align to TRBD2. CDR3 sequence reads: CASSLGGGWLFF. The CDR3 DNA follows: TGTGCCAGCAGCTTAGGGGGAGGGTGGCTGTTTTTT.